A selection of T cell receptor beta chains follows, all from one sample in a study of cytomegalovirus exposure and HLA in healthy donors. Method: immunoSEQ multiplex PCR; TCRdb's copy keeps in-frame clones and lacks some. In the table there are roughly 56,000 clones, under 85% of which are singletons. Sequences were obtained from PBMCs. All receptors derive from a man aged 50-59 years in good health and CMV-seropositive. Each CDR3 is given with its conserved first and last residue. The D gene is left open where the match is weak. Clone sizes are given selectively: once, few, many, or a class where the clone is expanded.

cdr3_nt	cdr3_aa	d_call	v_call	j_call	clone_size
TGTGCCAGCACTCCACAGGGTGGGCAGCCCCAGCATTTT	CASTPQGGQPQHF	-	TRBV6-5	TRBJ1-5	few
TGTGCCAGCTCACCGGAGATCGGGACAGCAGAGACCCAGTACTTC	CASSPEIGTAETQYF	TRBD1	TRBV18	TRBJ2-5	-
TGTGCCAGTGCACCCCCCGGACTCGGGCGCAGGAGCTCCTACAATGAGCAGTTCTTC	CASAPPGLGRRSSYNEQFF	-	TRBV19	TRBJ2-1	-
TGTGCCAGTAGTACACTATTCACAGATACGCAGTATTTT	CASSTLFTDTQYF	-	TRBV19	TRBJ2-3	few
TGTGCCAGCAGCCCCCCTCCAGAGACCCAGTACTTC	CASSPPPETQYF	-	TRBV4-2	TRBJ2-5	once
TGTGCCAGCAATGGAGGTTACACCGGGGAGCTGTTTTTT	CASNGGYTGELFF	-	TRBV9	TRBJ2-2	-
TGTGCCAGCTCACTCGGGACAGTCCCCAGCACCGGGGAGCTGTTTTTT	CASSLGTVPSTGELFF	TRBD1	TRBV18	TRBJ2-2	-
TGTGCCAGCAGACGAGGGGGGGTCAATGAAAAACTGTTTTTT	CASRRGGVNEKLFF	-	TRBV28	TRBJ1-4	few
TGTGCCAGCCAAATGTGGGGGGACCCCGGGACCGGGGAGCTGTTTTTT	CASQMWGDPGTGELFF	-	TRBV27	TRBJ2-2	-
TGTGCCAGCAGCCGAAATGACAGGGTATCAGATACGCAGTATTTT	CASSRNDRVSDTQYF	TRBD1	TRBV7-2	TRBJ2-3	-
TGTGCCAGCTATACCGGGACTAGCGGCTACAATGAGCAGTTCTTC	CASYTGTSGYNEQFF	TRBD2	TRBV2	TRBJ2-1	-
TGTGCCAGCAGCTTGACCCTAACTAGTTGGAGAGAGACCCAGTACTTC	CASSLTLTSWRETQYF	-	TRBV5-4	TRBJ2-5	-
TGTGCCAGCAGTGTGGGAATTGGGACAGGGCCATACAATGAGCAGTTCTTC	CASSVGIGTGPYNEQFF	TRBD1	TRBV6-1	TRBJ2-1	-
TGTGCCTGGAGACAGTCCCACGAGCAGTACTTC	CAWRQSHEQYF	-	TRBV30	TRBJ2-7	-
TGTGCCAGCAGAGGGGGAGAGGGTGAAAAACTGTTTTTT	CASRGGEGEKLFF	-	TRBV2	TRBJ1-4	-
TGTGCCAGCAGGTATGGGAGCTTTAATCAGCCCCAGCATTTT	CASRYGSFNQPQHF	-	TRBV28	TRBJ1-5	-
TGTGCCAGCAGCCGGTATAGCAATCAGCCCCAGCATTTT	CASSRYSNQPQHF	-	TRBV7-2	TRBJ1-5	-
TGCGCCAGCAGCCAAGAAGGACAGGGGGGGACGGGCGCAGATACGCAGTATTTT	CASSQEGQGGTGADTQYF	TRBD1	TRBV4-1	TRBJ2-3	-
TGTGCCAGCAGTTTAGTTAGTACTAGCGGGAGTGAGCAGTACTTC	CASSLVSTSGSEQYF	TRBD2	TRBV28	TRBJ2-7	-
TGTGCCAGCAGCTCAGGGGCCGGGACAGGGAATTACGAGCAGTACTTC	CASSSGAGTGNYEQYF	TRBD1	TRBV5-6	TRBJ2-7	-
TGTGCCAGCAGCAACTTCCAGGGGGCGCCCACTGAAGCTTTCTTT	CASSNFQGAPTEAFF	TRBD1	TRBV7-3	TRBJ1-1	-
TGTGCCAGCAGTCTCGGACAGGGAGACACTGAAGCTTTCTTT	CASSLGQGDTEAFF	TRBD1	TRBV6-1	TRBJ1-1	-
TGTGCCATCAGAAGGGACACGTCACAAGAGACCCAGTACTTC	CAIRRDTSQETQYF	-	TRBV10-3	TRBJ2-5	-
TGTGCCAGCAGTTCTCCCGGGACTAGCGCAAACAATGAGCAGTTCTTC	CASSSPGTSANNEQFF	TRBD2	TRBV28	TRBJ2-1	-
TGTGCCAGCAGACCGGGACAGGGAGGGTCCAGCAATCAGCCCCAGCATTTT	CASRPGQGGSSNQPQHF	TRBD1	TRBV7-2	TRBJ1-5	-
TGTGCCATCAGTGAGTGGGAGGGCATGGGGAGCTCCTATAATTCACCCCTCCACTTT	CAISEWEGMGSSYNSPLHF	-	TRBV10-3	TRBJ1-6	few
TGCAGCGTTGCTAGGACAGGGGGGGGGAACACTGAAGCTTTCTTT	CSVARTGGGNTEAFF	TRBD1	TRBV29-1	TRBJ1-1	-
TGTGCCAGCAGCTTGGGGGGGACAATCACTTCTAATGAAAAACTGTTTTTT	CASSLGGTITSNEKLFF	-	TRBV5-4	TRBJ1-4	-
TGTGCCAGCAGCGTAGGACCGGGGGGCATGAGCTCCTACAATGAGCAGTTCTTC	CASSVGPGGMSSYNEQFF	-	TRBV9	TRBJ2-1	-
TGTGCCAGCAGCCCGCAGACTAGCGGGAGATCTTACGAGCAGTACTTC	CASSPQTSGRSYEQYF	TRBD2	TRBV4-2	TRBJ2-7	once
TGTGCCAGCAGCGAGACGGGACTAGCGGGCTTCACAGATACGCAGTATTTT	CASSETGLAGFTDTQYF	TRBD2	TRBV9	TRBJ2-3	-
TGTGCTAGTGCCCGGCGAGGAGGTCAGCCACCCCTCCACTTT	CASARRGGQPPLHF	-	TRBV12-5	TRBJ1-6	-
TGCGCCAGCAGCTTACTAGCAATAGACACAGATACGCAGTATTTT	CASSLLAIDTDTQYF	-	TRBV5-1	TRBJ2-3	-
TGTGCCAGCAGCCAGTCGGGTAGCGGACAAGAGACCCAGTACTTC	CASSQSGSGQETQYF	-	TRBV5-4	TRBJ2-5	-
TGCGCCAGCAGTGAACGTCAGTCAGATACGCAGTATTTT	CASSERQSDTQYF	-	TRBV10-1	TRBJ2-3	once
TGTGCCAGCAGTGTTTATTCAGGGGGCTGGTACGAGCAGTACTTC	CASSVYSGGWYEQYF	TRBD1	TRBV6-1	TRBJ2-7	-
TGCGCCAGCAGTCACGGGGGACAGGGGAACACTGAAGCTTTCTTT	CASSHGGQGNTEAFF	TRBD1	TRBV23-1	TRBJ1-1	-
TGTGCCTGGAGTGTCAAAACAGGGGGCGAGCAGTACTTC	CAWSVKTGGEQYF	TRBD1	TRBV30	TRBJ2-7	-